The next 26 T cell receptor beta chains were all read from a single sample in a study of blood T cell repertoires in COVID-19. The data were produced by immunoSEQ multiplex PCR, yet TCRdb's version contains in-frame clones alone and is incomplete. The sample holds more than 250,000 clones, about nine tenths seen once. Sequencing was performed on PBMCs or T cells enriched from blood (not recorded which). The receptors stem from a woman between 18 and 30 years old who had recovered from COVID-19.

This rearrangement joins TRBV2 to TRBJ1-4; weak D call: TRBD1 (6 bases). Trimming left V 6 bases short and J 3 bases short, with 17 bases between. Germline loops: CDR1 SNHLY, CDR2 FYNNEI. This CDR3 region has 16 residues. CDR3 DNA: TGTGCCAGCAGCCGACAGCCGGACAGAGCTAATGAAAAACTGTTTTTT. This sequence encodes CASSRQPDRANEKLFF.

This clone was counted once. The chain couples TRBV12-3 or TRBV12-4 to TRBJ1-2; D uncertain. CDR3 size: 13 residues. V was clipped by 8 bases and J by 3 bases, with 13 bases between them. This CDR3 is CASCSPADYGYTF. The CDR3 bases are TGTGCCAGCTGTTCCCCGGCGGACTATGGCTACACCTTC.

This chain connects TRBV28 to TRBJ2-5; D may be TRBD1 (5 bases). The CDR3 contains 11 residues. Germline CDR1 and CDR2: MDHEN and SYDVKM. The germline V and J ends were trimmed by 6 bases and 5 bases, with 7 bases remaining between them. CDR3 nucleotide sequence: TGTGCCAGCAGATACAGGGAGACCCAGTACTTC. This translates into CASRYRETQYF.

This sequence joins TRBV24-1 and TRBJ2-2; 8 bases align to TRBD1. J lost 3 bases, V lost 4 bases, and 12 bases had no gene match. The CDR3 covers 18 residues. Germline V gives CDR1 KGHDR, CDR2 SFDVKD. CDR3 residues: CATSDSGTGRSDTGELFF. CDR3 coding DNA: TGTGCCACCAGTGACTCCGGGACAGGTCGGTCGGACACCGGGGAGCTGTTTTTT.

The V and J genes are TRBV19 and TRBJ2-5, with 10 nucleotides matching TRBD1. Germline V gives CDR1 LNHDA, CDR2 SQIVND (reference sequence). V dropped 7 bases and J dropped 2; count of bases not matched to a gene: 7. The CDR3 covers 15 residues. The CDR3 sequence: CASTRTGGLQETQYF. In nucleotides, the CDR3 is TGTGCCAGTACCAGGACAGGGGGGCTTCAAGAGACCCAGTACTTC.

J is TRBJ2-7 and V is TRBV6-2 or TRBV6-3; 7 nucleotides agree with TRBD2. The CDR3 contains 21 residues. Germline CDR1 is MNHEY and CDR2 is SVGEGT. The V segment lost 6 bases and the J segment 2 bases; nucleotides outside the gene matches: 28. The CDR3 nucleotides are TGTGCCAGCAGCCCAATTCCAGGGTTACGGTTAGAGCGGGGAATCCCCTACGAGCAGTACTTC. Translated, it gives CASSPIPGLRLERGIPYEQYF.

The chain carries TRBV16 and TRBJ1-6; D is unclear. V dropped 0 bases and J dropped 7 bases, with 7 bases sitting between them. The CDR3 has 14 residues. Germline assignment: CDR1 KGHSY and CDR2 FQNENV. The DNA for the CDR3 is TGTGCCAGCAGCCAATCGAGGCCGAATTCACCCCTCCACTTT. It encodes CASSQSRPNSPLHF.

V and J are TRBV2 and TRBJ2-3; D might be TRBD2 (6 bases). CDR1 is SNHLY, CDR2 FYNNEI, per germline. The CDR3 totals 13 residues. Trimming shortened V by 9 bases and J by 1 base, and 11 bases separated the two germline ends. CDR3 nucleotides: TGTGCCAGTTCCGCGGGACGCACAGATACGCAGTATTTT. Its protein is CASSAGRTDTQYF.

This clone appeared once. The chain is built from TRBV3-1 (or the pseudogene TRBV3-2) and TRBJ2-1; tentatively, D is TRBD1 (6 bases). Germline lookup yields CDR1 LGHDT and CDR2 YNNKEL (reference sequence). The CDR3 spans 15 residues. V was cut by 4 bases and J by 4 bases, with 14 bases left in between. The DNA for the CDR3 is TGTGCCAGCAGCCCTCTGGGGACACGTTACAATGAGCAGTTCTTC. Amino acid sequence: CASSPLGTRYNEQFF.

V gene TRBV4-3 combines with J gene TRBJ2-7; TRBD1 agrees at 9 bases. The CDR3 is 18 residues long. Trimming cost V 1 base and J 1 base; bases outside gene matches: 11. Per the germline V gene, CDR1 is LGHNA and CDR2 is YSLEER. As DNA, the CDR3 is TGCGCCAGCAGCCAAGTTAGTTACGCCGGGACAGGGTCCTACGAGCAGTACTTC. It encodes CASSQVSYAGTGSYEQYF.

A few counts support this clone. CDR3 sequence reads: CATSDRDSPYEQYF. The CDR3 DNA reads as TGTGCCACCAGTGACCGGGACAGCCCCTACGAGCAGTACTTC. V usage is TRBV24-1 and J usage is TRBJ2-7; 7 nucleotides line up with TRBD1. There are 14 residues in the CDR3. Unmatched junction bases numbered 4, after V lost 4 bases and J lost 2 bases. Germline CDR1 KGHDR, CDR2 SFDVKD.

This chain connects TRBV5-8 to TRBJ1-4; 10 nucleotides agree with TRBD1. This CDR3 has 15 residues. Losses at the gene ends were 3 bases for V and 8 bases for J; bases not matched to a gene: 7. Germline V gene lookup returns CDR1 SGHTS and CDR2 YDEGEE. The CDR3 here is CASSWSGTGDEKLFF. Written as DNA, the CDR3 is TGTGCCAGCAGCTGGTCCGGGACAGGGGACGAAAAACTGTTTTTT.

This chain uses TRBV7-9 with TRBJ2-1; D is possibly TRBD2 (6 bases). The CDR3 length is 12 residues. V was pared by 5 bases and J by 12 bases, with 14 bases between. Germline V lookup: CDR1 SEHNR, CDR2 FQNEAQ (reference sequence). The CDR3: CASSPGGGPQFF. CDR3 DNA sequence: TGTGCCAGCAGCCCCGGCGGAGGGCCGCAGTTCTTC.

The V gene is TRBV5-1, the J gene TRBJ1-2; 8 nucleotides match TRBD1. The CDR3 is made up of 16 amino acids. Germline loops: CDR1 SGHRS, CDR2 YFSETQ. V lost 4 bases, J lost 8 bases, and 16 bases stayed unmatched. CDR3 sequence: CASSNRDRLRGPGYTF. Here the CDR3 DNA reads TGCGCCAGCAGCAACCGGGACAGGCTCAGGGGGCCGGGCTACACCTTC.

J is TRBJ1-1 and V is TRBV7-9; 10 bases match TRBD1. V gave up 5 bases and J gave up 5 bases; unmatched junction bases: 5. There are 14 residues in the CDR3. Germline CDR1 and CDR2: SEHNR and FQNEAQ (reference sequence). Written as DNA, the CDR3 is TGTGCCAGCAGCGCCGGGACAGGGGTGACTGAAGCTTTCTTT. Translating gives CASSAGTGVTEAFF.

CDR3 DNA sequence: TGTGCCAGCAGCTCACACAGGGGGAGGAGTCAGCCCCAGCATTTT. It encodes CASSSHRGRSQPQHF. The V and J genes are TRBV7-8 and TRBJ1-5; 8 positions agree with TRBD1. V lost 4 bases, J lost 6 bases, and 8 bases stayed unmatched. Germline assignment: CDR1 SGHVS and CDR2 FQNEAQ. There are 15 residues in the CDR3. Filled out from reference TRBV7-8 and TRBJ1-5, the complete variable domain reads GAGVSQSPRYKVAKRGQDVALRCDPISGHVSLFWYQQALGQGPEFLTYFQNEAQLDKSGLPSDRFFAERPEGSVSTLKIQRTQQEDSAVYLCASSSHRGRSQPQHFGDGTRLSIL.

This chain connects TRBV27 to TRBJ1-1, with D hard to call. The length of the CDR3 is 13 residues. The ends were cut back, 5 bases at V and 5 bases at J, with 12 bases in the middle. The germline gives CDR1 MNHEY, CDR2 SMNVEV (reference sequence). CDR3 sequence (DNA): TGTGCCAGCAGTGTCTCCGTTCGGACTGAAGCTTTCTTT. It specifies CASSVSVRTEAFF.

There are a few counts of this clone. The V gene is TRBV27, the J gene TRBJ2-6; D gene uncertain. The length of the CDR3 is 14 residues. The V gene's germline CDR1 is MNHEY and CDR2 SMNVEV (reference sequence). Trimming removed 3 bases at V and 1 base at J, with 4 bases between. CDR3 residues: CASSLSSGANVLTF. Written as DNA, the CDR3 is TGTGCCAGCAGTTTGTCGTCTGGGGCCAACGTCCTGACTTTC. The full variable domain, in which reference TRBV27 and TRBJ2-6 provide the parts outside the CDR3, is EAQVTQNPRYLITVTGKKLTVTCSQNMNHEYMSWYRQDPGLGLRQIYYSMNVEVTDKGDVPEGYKVSRKEKRNFPLILESPSPNQTSLYFCASSLSSGANVLTFGAGSRLTVL.

The chain employs TRBV4-3 and TRBJ1-2; D is ambiguous. The germline V gene encodes CDR1 LGHNA and CDR2 YSLEER. The CDR3 is 14 amino acids. V lost 0 bases to trimming and J lost 8 bases, with 13 bases between them. The CDR3 region has the DNA TGCGCCAGCAGCCAAGATTCGACGAGGCAGGGCTACACCTTC. This translates into CASSQDSTRQGYTF.

The CDR3 sequence is CASSPDRGPSSYEQYF. DNA of the CDR3: TGTGCCAGCTCACCAGATAGGGGGCCTAGCTCCTACGAGCAGTACTTC. J is TRBJ2-7 and V is TRBV18, with 7 bases that match TRBD1. The V gene's germline CDR1 is KGHSH and CDR2 LQKENI. V dropped 2 bases and J dropped 0; count of bases not matched to a gene: 7. The CDR3 totals 16 residues.

This sequence joins TRBV7-9 and TRBJ1-1, with D perhaps TRBD1 (6 bases). Trimming left V 3 bases short and J 5 bases short, with 19 bases between. Germline V lookup: CDR1 SEHNR, CDR2 FQNEAQ (reference sequence). The CDR3 contains 16 residues. CDR3: CASSFTNRGAGTEAFF. The CDR3 DNA is TGTGCCAGCAGCTTTACTAACCGGGGGGCGGGAACTGAAGCTTTCTTT.

The table lists this clone with many counts. This chain links TRBV5-1 with TRBJ1-5, with 11 bases aligning to TRBD1. J lost 6 bases, V lost 4 bases, and 9 bases had no gene match. This CDR3 contains 16 residues. Germline V lookup: CDR1 SGHRS, CDR2 YFSETQ. The CDR3 nucleotides read TGCGCCAGCAGCGCCGGCGGGACAGGGGGTAGTCAGCCCCAGCATTTT. This codes for CASSAGGTGGSQPQHF.

This rearrangement joins TRBV5-1 to TRBJ2-1; the D gene is possibly TRBD2 (6 bases). CDR1 and CDR2 (germline): SGHRS, YFSETQ. CDR3 length: 15 residues. Trimming left V 4 bases short and J 8 bases short, with 19 bases between. CDR3 sequence (DNA): TGCGCCAGCAGCACTAGCCAGAGGGTGATTGATGAGCAGTTCTTC. Encoded protein: CASSTSQRVIDEQFF.

The CDR3 protein is CASSQEEGTDYGYTF. The DNA of the CDR3 is TGCGCCAGCAGCCAAGAGGAAGGGACAGACTATGGCTACACCTTC. V is TRBV4-3 and J is TRBJ1-2; 7 bases line up with TRBD1. The CDR3 covers 15 residues. The J segment lost 3 bases and the V segment lost 0 bases, leaving 4 bases of the junction unmatched. Per the germline V gene, CDR1 is LGHNA and CDR2 is YSLEER.

This clone was recorded many times. The chain joins TRBV12-3 or TRBV12-4 to TRBJ1-2; D unclear. V was pared by 5 bases and J by 4 bases, with 11 bases between. This CDR3 is 13 amino acids long. CDR3 nucleotide sequence: TGTGCCAGCAGTGTAAGCTCGGGCTATGGCTACACCTTC. Translation: CASSVSSGYGYTF.

V gene TRBV10-2 combines with J gene TRBJ2-7; TRBD2 agrees at 16 bases. V was pared by 6 bases and J by 4 bases, with 3 bases of the junction left unmatched. The CDR3 is 15 residues long. CDR1 is WSHSY, CDR2 SAAADI, per germline. CDR3 sequence (DNA): TGCGCCAGCAGGGAGGGACTAGCGGGAGGGTACGAGCAGTACTTC. It codes for CASREGLAGGYEQYF.